Sequencing of this T cell receptor beta chain was carried out in a study of cytomegalovirus exposure and HLA in healthy donors. The PCR employed 60 Vbeta primers together with 13 Jbeta primers. Some clones are missing from TCRdb's copy, which holds only in-frame ones; the method was immunoSEQ multiplex PCR. The data show 95,000 to 100,000 clones, about 80% seen once. Regarding the study as a whole: One cluster of highly shared sequence variants probably arose as a sequencing artifact.

A remark on this clone: The target antigen is unknown.

The sample comprised PBMCs. The origin of this receptor is a man aged 40-50 years in good health and CMV-seronegative.

The CDR3 DNA reads as TGTGCCAGCAGCTTGGGTCAAGACTTCGCCTACGAGCAGTACTTC. Translating it yields CASSLGQDFAYEQYF. The chain joins TRBV11-3 to TRBJ2-7; D ambiguous. The germline gives CDR1 SGHNT, CDR2 YENEEA. This CDR3 has 15 amino acids. V gave up 3 bases and J gave up 2 bases, with 14 bases separating them. The whole variable domain, filled in from reference TRBV11-3 and TRBJ2-7, reads EAGVVQSPRYKIIEKKQPVAFWCNPISGHNTLYWYLQNLGQGPELLIRYENEEAVDDSQLPKDRFSAERLKGVDSTLKIQPAELGDSAVYLCASSLGQDFAYEQYFGPGTRLTVT.